Given below is one TCR beta chain in context. The antigen remains undetermined. Via MiXCR, TCRdb re-called the 5' RACE reads, giving one row per CDR3 protein. The table lists roughly 250,000 distinct CDR3 sequences, over 10% of them singletons, with roughly 0.5% in the top ten. The length of the CDR3 is 13 residues. Trimming took off 5 bases at V and 12 bases at J, with 17 bases between the two ends. CDR1 and CDR2 from the germline V gene are SGHTA and FQGNSA. The data were obtained in a study of T cells after yellow fever vaccination. The study's findings and limits: A large majority of primary-vaccination clones showed up again after the booster (96% CD4, 88% CD8). There was a small share of clonotypes that showed up in both the CD4 and CD8 compartments.

The input for sequencing was CD4+ T cells sorted from PBMCs, taken 45 days after the yellow fever booster vaccination. This chain joins TRBV7-2 and TRBJ2-4; perhaps D is TRBD1 or TRBD2 (5 bases each). This sequence originates from a man aged 25 to 45 who received the YFV17D yellow fever vaccine. The CDR3 reads CASSLGDLRPQYF. CDR3 nucleotides: TGTGCCAGCAGCCTTGGGGACCTACGGCCTCAGTACTTC.